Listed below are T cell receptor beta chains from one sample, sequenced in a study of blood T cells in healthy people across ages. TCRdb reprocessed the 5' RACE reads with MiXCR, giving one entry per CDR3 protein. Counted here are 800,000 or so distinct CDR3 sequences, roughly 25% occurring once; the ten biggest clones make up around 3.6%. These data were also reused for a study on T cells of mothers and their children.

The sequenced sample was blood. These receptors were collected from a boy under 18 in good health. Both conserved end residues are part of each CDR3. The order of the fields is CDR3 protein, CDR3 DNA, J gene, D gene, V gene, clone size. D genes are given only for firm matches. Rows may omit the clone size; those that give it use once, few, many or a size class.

CDR3: CASRPSAGVGYEQYF
DNA: TGTGCCAGCAGGCCGTCGGCAGGGGTGGGCTACGAGCAGTACTTC
J: TRBJ2-7
D: -
V: TRBV6-6
size: -

CDR3: CASRLNSYNEQFF
DNA: TGTGCCAGCAGGCTTAACTCTTACAATGAGCAGTTCTTC
J: TRBJ2-1
D: -
V: TRBV21-1
size: few

CDR3: CASSLKGLETQYF
DNA: TGTGCCAGCAGCTTAAAAGGCCTGGAGACCCAGTACTTC
J: TRBJ2-5
D: -
V: TRBV13
size: few

CDR3: CASSTAGSYEQYF
DNA: TGTGCCAGCAGCACCGCCGGTTCTTACGAGCAGTACTTC
J: TRBJ2-7
D: -
V: TRBV27
size: few

CDR3: CASSSSDREYF
DNA: TGTGCCAGCAGTTCTAGCGACCGGGAGTATTTT
J: TRBJ2-3
D: -
V: TRBV12-3/TRBV12-4
size: -

CDR3: CASSLRDYSYEQYF
DNA: TGTGCCAGCAGTCTCCGGGACTATTCCTACGAGCAGTACTTC
J: TRBJ2-7
D: TRBD2
V: TRBV28
size: -

CDR3: CASRLPNREAFF
DNA: TGTGCCAGCAGACTCCCCAACAGGGAAGCTTTCTTT
J: TRBJ1-1
D: -
V: TRBV28
size: few

CDR3: CASSPRGRANEQFF
DNA: TGTGCCAGCAGCCCGCGGGGGCGCGCCAATGAGCAGTTCTTC
J: TRBJ2-1
D: -
V: TRBV12-3/TRBV12-4
size: -

CDR3: CSPGQNVQETQYF
DNA: TGCAGCCCCGGACAGAACGTACAAGAGACCCAGTACTTC
J: TRBJ2-5
D: -
V: TRBV29-1
size: -

CDR3: CASSFFGGIRTEAFF
DNA: TGTGCCAGCAGCTTCTTCGGCGGGATTAGGACTGAAGCTTTCTTT
J: TRBJ1-1
D: -
V: TRBV7-9
size: few

CDR3: CASSQERGAWSESYSNQPQHF
DNA: TGTGCCAGCAGCCAAGAGCGGGGGGCTTGGAGTGAGTCCTATAGCAATCAGCCCCAGCATTTT
J: TRBJ1-5
D: -
V: TRBV14
size: few

CDR3: CSARDMAAGGSYNEQFF
DNA: TGCAGTGCTAGAGATATGGCGGCCGGAGGCTCCTACAATGAGCAGTTCTTC
J: TRBJ2-1
D: -
V: TRBV20-1
size: few

CDR3: CASSLALGEETQYF
DNA: TGTGCCAGCAGCTTAGCGCTCGGGGAAGAGACCCAGTACTTC
J: TRBJ2-5
D: -
V: TRBV7-9
size: -